This TCR beta chain was captured by sequencing in a study of CD8 T cells in ankylosing spondylitis. Findings and caveats of the study: Ankylosing spondylitis blood appeared to carry a characteristic TCR beta motif of roughly 8 highly homologous variants.

The V end was cut by 4 bases, the J end by 2 bases, with 13 bases between. This CDR3 is 14 amino acids long. Looked up from germline, CDR1 is SGHRS and CDR2 is YFSETQ. The TCR beta libraries were generated through quantitative 5'-RACE incorporating molecular barcodes. TCRdb itself ran the 5' RACE reads through MiXCR, one entry per CDR3 protein. The sample shows around 770,000 distinct CDR3 sequences, 10% to 15% of them seen only once. This clonotype was seen at least ten times. Its antigen is as yet unknown. The receptor was derived from a male donor with ankylosing spondylitis. The chain has TRBV5-1 and TRBJ2-7; D not resolved. The sequencing sample was made of blood, either unsorted or a sorted T cell fraction (not recorded which). The CDR3 DNA reads as TGCGCCAGCAGCCCCGTAGGATTCGCCTACGAGCAGTACTTC. Protein sequence: CASSPVGFAYEQYF.